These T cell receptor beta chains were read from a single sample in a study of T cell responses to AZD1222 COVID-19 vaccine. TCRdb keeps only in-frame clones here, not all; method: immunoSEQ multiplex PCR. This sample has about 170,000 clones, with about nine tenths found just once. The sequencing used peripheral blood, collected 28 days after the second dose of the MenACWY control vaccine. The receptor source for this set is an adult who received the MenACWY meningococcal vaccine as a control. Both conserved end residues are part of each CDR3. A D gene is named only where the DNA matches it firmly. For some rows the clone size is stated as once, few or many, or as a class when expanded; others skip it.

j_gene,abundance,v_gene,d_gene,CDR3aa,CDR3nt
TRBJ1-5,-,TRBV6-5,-,CASKRGDSNQPQHF,TGTGCCAGCAAGAGGGGAGATAGCAATCAGCCCCAGCATTTT
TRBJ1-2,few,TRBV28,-,CASSLGLGPPGYTF,TGTGCCAGCAGTTTAGGCCTGGGACCGCCTGGCTACACCTTC
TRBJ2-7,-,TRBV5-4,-,CASSLGPGVGEQYF,TGTGCCAGCAGCTTGGGTCCGGGAGTTGGCGAGCAGTACTTC
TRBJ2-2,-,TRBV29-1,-,CSAPRGGNTGELFF,TGCAGCGCCCCACGGGGCGGGAACACCGGGGAGCTGTTTTTT
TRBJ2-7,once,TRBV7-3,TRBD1,CASSPRAGGGLYEQYF,TGTGCCAGCAGCCCCCGGGCAGGGGGTGGTCTCTACGAGCAGTACTTC
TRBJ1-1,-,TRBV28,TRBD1,CASSTGQVQRGAFF,TGTGCCAGCAGTACGGGACAGGTCCAGCGCGGGGCTTTCTTT
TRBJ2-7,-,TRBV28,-,CASSWGLGSYEQYF,TGTGCCAGCAGTTGGGGACTGGGATCCTACGAGCAGTACTTC
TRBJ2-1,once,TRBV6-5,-,CASSPDRRGANEQFF,TGTGCCAGCAGTCCCGACAGGAGGGGGGCCAATGAGCAGTTCTTC
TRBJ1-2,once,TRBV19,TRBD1,CASHINTGQGDGYTF,TGTGCCAGCCATATTAACACGGGACAGGGTGATGGCTACACCTTC
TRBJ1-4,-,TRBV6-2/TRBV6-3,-,CASSPPGVTNEKLFF,TGTGCCAGCAGTCCACCGGGGGTGACTAATGAAAAACTGTTTTTT
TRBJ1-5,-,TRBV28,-,CASSFGQSNQPQHF,TGTGCCAGCAGTTTCGGACAGAGCAATCAGCCCCAGCATTTT
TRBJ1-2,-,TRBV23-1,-,CASRVFRDKDYGYTF,TGCGCCAGCCGAGTTTTCCGGGACAAAGACTATGGCTACACCTTC
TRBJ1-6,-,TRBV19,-,CASTDRDNSPLHF,TGTGCCAGTACGGACCGAGATAATTCACCCCTCCACTTT
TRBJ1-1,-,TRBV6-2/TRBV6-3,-,CASSWAIGIREAFF,TGTGCCAGCAGTTGGGCCATAGGGATCCGTGAAGCTTTCTTT
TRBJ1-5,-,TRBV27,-,CASSTRLISNQPQHF,TGTGCCAGCAGTACCCGACTTATTAGCAATCAGCCCCAGCATTTT
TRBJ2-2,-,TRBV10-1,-,CAGRTSPGPNTGELFF,TGCGCCGGAAGAACATCCCCAGGGCCGAACACCGGGGAGCTGTTTTTT
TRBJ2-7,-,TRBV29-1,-,CSVSPDSYEQYF,TGCAGCGTTTCCCCTGACTCCTACGAGCAGTACTTC
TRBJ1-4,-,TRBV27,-,CASSPATSTTNEKLFF,TGTGCCAGCAGTCCCGCTACGTCAACAACTAATGAAAAACTGTTTTTT
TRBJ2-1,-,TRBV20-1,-,CSASDGPGNEQFF,TGCAGTGCTAGTGACGGCCCCGGGAATGAGCAGTTCTTC
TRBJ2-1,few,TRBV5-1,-,CASSDGRNEQFF,TGCGCCAGCAGCGACGGGCGGAATGAGCAGTTCTTC
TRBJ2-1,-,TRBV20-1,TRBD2,CSASGLVAGGSYNEQFF,TGCAGTGCTAGTGGCCTCGTAGCGGGAGGCTCCTACAATGAGCAGTTCTTC
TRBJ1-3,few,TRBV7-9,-,CATLGVDGNTIYF,TGTGCCACCCTAGGGGTAGATGGAAACACCATATATTTT
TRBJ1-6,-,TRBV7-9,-,CASSLVDNSPLHF,TGTGCCAGCAGCTTGGTGGACAATTCACCCCTCCACTTT
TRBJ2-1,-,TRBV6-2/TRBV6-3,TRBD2,CASRPSGNPYNEQFF,TGTGCCAGCAGACCTAGCGGTAACCCCTACAATGAGCAGTTCTTC
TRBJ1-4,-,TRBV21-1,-,CASSKARREGYEKLFF,TGTGCCAGCAGCAAAGCTCGAAGGGAGGGGTATGAAAAACTGTTTTTT
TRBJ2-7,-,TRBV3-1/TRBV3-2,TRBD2,CASSRWTSGRALEQYF,TGTGCCAGCAGCCGATGGACTAGCGGGAGGGCTCTTGAGCAGTACTTC
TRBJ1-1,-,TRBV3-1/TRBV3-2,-,CASSRNTEAFF,TGTGCCAGCAGTCGGAACACTGAAGCTTTCTTT
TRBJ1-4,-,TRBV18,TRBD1,CASSPGQGTGEKLFF,TGTGCCAGCTCACCAGGACAGGGAACAGGTGAAAAACTGTTTTTT
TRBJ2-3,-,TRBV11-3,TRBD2,CASSPGLGDDTQYF,TGTGCCAGCAGCCCGGGACTAGGGGACGATACGCAGTATTTT
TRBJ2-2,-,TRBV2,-,CASSRRPQHTGELFF,TGTGCCAGCAGCCGCAGACCACAGCACACCGGGGAGCTGTTTTTT
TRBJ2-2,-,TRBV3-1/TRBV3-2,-,CASGWDFSTGELFF,TGTGCCAGCGGGTGGGACTTCTCTACCGGGGAGCTGTTTTTT
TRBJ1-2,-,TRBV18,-,CASSPGGGDYGYTF,TGTGCCAGCTCACCCGGAGGAGGGGACTATGGCTACACCTTC
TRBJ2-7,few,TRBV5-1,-,CASSSGSGVVSNEQYF,TGCGCCAGCAGCTCGGGATCTGGGGTGGTTTCCAACGAGCAGTACTTC
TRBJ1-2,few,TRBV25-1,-,CASSEFRTELGYTF,TGTGCCAGCAGTGAATTTCGGACTGAATTAGGCTACACCTTC
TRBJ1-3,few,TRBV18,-,CASAIEGNTIYF,TGTGCCAGTGCTATCGAGGGAAACACCATATATTTT
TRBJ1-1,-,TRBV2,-,CASSINLDGNTEAFF,TGTGCCAGCAGCATTAACCTGGACGGGAACACTGAAGCTTTCTTT
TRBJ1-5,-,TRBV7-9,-,CASSSDLRNQPQHF,TGTGCCAGCAGCTCGGACCTTCGCAATCAGCCCCAGCATTTT
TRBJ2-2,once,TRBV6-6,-,CASSYSPDTGELFF,TGTGCCAGCAGTTACTCCCCGGACACCGGGGAGCTGTTTTTT
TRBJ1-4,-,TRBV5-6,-,CASSLGPEKLFF,TGTGCCAGCAGCTTGGGGCCTGAAAAACTGTTTTTT
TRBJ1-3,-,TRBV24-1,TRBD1,CATSGEKTGESTGNTIYF,TGTGCCACCAGTGGGGAGAAGACAGGGGAGAGCACTGGAAACACCATATATTTT
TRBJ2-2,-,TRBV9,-,CASSVQNTGELFF,TGTGCCAGCAGCGTACAGAACACCGGGGAGCTGTTTTTT
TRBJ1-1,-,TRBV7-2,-,CASSLGPLNTEAFF,TGTGCCAGCAGCTTAGGGCCACTGAACACTGAAGCTTTCTTT
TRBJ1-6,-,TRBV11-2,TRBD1,CASSSLTGGVESPLHF,TGTGCCAGCAGCTCGCTAACAGGGGGCGTTGAGTCACCCCTCCACTTT
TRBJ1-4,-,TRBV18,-,CASSRGVEKLFF,TGTGCCAGCTCGCGAGGGGTTGAAAAACTGTTTTTT